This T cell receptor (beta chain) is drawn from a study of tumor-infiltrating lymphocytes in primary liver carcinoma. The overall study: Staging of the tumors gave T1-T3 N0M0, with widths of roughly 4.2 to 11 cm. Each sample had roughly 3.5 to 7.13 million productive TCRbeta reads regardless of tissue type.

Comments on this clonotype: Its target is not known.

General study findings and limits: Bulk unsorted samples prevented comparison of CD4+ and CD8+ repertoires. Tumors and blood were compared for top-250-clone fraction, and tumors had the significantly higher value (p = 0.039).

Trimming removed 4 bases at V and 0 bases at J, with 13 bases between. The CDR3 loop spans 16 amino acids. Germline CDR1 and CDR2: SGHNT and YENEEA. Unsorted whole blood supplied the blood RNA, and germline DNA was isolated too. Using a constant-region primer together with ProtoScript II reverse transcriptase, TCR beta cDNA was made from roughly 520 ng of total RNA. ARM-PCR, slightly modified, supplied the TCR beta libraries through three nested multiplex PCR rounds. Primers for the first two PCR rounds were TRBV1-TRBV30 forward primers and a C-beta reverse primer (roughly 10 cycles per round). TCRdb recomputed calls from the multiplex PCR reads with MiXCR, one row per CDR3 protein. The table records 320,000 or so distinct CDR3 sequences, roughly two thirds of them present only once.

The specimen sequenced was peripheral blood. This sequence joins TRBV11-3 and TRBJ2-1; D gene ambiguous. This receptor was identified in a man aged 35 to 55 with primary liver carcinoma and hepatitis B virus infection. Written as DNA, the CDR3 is TGTGCCAGCAGCTCAGGTGGCCGAAGCTCCTACAATGAGCAGTTCTTC. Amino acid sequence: CASSSGGRSSYNEQFF.